This TCR beta chain appears in the sequencing data of a study of blood T cells in healthy people across ages. The V gene end was trimmed by 4 bases and the J gene end by 7 bases; junction bases not matched to a gene: 9. CDR1 and CDR2 from the germline V gene are SEHNR and FQNEAQ (reference sequence). The CDR3 loop spans 14 amino acids. Donation came from healthy Caucasian individuals in Russia who were aged about 6 to 100. Alongside a J-beta primer mix, a sample-barcoded 5' primer served in a second PCR lasting 7 to 11 cycles. Through a template-switch adaptor with 12 random nucleotides, each cDNA molecule received a tag. MiXCR was run by TCRdb on the 5' RACE reads, yielding one entry per CDR3 protein. The data show 600,000 to 1,000,000 distinct CDR3 sequences, around 25% seen once. The data also belong to a second study, concerning T cells of mothers and their children.

Input material: blood. The chain is built from TRBV7-9 and TRBJ2-7; 8 positions match TRBD1. This receptor was identified in a boy younger than 18 in good health. CDR3 loop: CASSSWTGRGEQYF. In nucleotides, the CDR3 is TGTGCCAGCAGCTCCTGGACAGGGCGGGGTGAGCAGTACTTC.